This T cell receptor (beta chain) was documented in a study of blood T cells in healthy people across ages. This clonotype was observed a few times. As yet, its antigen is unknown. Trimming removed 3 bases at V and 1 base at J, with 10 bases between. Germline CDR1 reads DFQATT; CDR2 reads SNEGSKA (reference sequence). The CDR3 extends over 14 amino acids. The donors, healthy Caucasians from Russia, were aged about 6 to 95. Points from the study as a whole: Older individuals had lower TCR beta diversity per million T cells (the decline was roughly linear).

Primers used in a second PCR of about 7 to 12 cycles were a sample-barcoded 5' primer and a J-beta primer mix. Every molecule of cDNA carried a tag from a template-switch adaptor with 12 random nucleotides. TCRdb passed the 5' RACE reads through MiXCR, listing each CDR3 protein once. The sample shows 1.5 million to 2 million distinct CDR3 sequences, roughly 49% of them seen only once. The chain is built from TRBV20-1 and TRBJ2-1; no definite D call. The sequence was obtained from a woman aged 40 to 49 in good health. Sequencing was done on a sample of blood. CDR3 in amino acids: CSASSQWSYNEQFF. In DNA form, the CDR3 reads TGCAGTGCTAGCAGCCAGTGGTCCTACAATGAGCAGTTCTTC.